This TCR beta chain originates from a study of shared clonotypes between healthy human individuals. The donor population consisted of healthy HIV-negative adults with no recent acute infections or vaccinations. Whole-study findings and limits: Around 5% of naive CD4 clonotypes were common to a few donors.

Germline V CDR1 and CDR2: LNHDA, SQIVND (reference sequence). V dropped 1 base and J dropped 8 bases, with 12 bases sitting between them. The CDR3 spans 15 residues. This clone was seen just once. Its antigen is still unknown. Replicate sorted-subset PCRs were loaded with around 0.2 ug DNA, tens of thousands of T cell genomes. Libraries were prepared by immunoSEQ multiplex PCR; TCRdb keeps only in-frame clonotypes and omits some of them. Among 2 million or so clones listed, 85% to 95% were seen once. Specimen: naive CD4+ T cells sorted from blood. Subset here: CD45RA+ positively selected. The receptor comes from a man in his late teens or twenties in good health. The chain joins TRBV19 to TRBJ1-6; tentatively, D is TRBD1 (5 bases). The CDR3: CASSIGPTVDSPLHF. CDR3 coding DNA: TGTGCCAGTAGTATAGGTCCGACAGTGGATTCACCCCTCCACTTT. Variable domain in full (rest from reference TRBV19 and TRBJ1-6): DGGITQSPKYLFRKEGQNVTLSCEQNLNHDAMYWYRQDPGQGLRLIYYSQIVNDFQKGDIAEGYSVSREKKESFPLTVTSAQKNPTAFYLCASSIGPTVDSPLHFGNGTRLTVT.